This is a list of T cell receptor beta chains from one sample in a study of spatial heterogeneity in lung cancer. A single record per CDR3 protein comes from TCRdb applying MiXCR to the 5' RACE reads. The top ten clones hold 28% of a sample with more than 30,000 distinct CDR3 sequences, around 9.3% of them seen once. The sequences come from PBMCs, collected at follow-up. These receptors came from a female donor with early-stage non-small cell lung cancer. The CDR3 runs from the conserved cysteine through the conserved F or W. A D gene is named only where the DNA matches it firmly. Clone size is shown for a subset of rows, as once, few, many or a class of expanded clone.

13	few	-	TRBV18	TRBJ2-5	TGTGCCAGCTCACCGGGTCGATTGGAGACCCAGTACTTC	CASSPGRLETQYF
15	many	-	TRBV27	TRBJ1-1	TGTGCCAGCAGTTTGGGGTTCTCGGGGAACACTGAAGCTTTCTTT	CASSLGFSGNTEAFF
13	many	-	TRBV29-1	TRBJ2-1	TGCAGCGTTGAACCCGCAGGTAACAATGAGCAGTTCTTC	CSVEPAGNNEQFF
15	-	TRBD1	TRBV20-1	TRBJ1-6	TGCAGTGCTAGAGTCGGACAGGAGAGTGCTTCACCCCTCCACTTT	CSARVGQESASPLHF
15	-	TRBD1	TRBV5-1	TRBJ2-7	TGCGCCAGCAGCTTGGACAGGGGGTTCTCCTACGAGCAGTACTTC	CASSLDRGFSYEQYF
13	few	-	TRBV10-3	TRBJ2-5	TGTGCCATCAGTGACGTCGTATTGGAGACCCAGTACTTC	CAISDVVLETQYF
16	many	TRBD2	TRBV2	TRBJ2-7	TGTGCCAGCAGTGACGTCCCGCTAGCGGGGGGTTTCGAGCAGTACTTC	CASSDVPLAGGFEQYF
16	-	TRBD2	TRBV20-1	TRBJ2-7	TGCAGTGCTAGTTCTAGCGGGGGGGCTAGGTCTTTGGAGCAGTACTTC	CSASSSGGARSLEQYF
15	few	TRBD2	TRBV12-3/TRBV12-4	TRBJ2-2	TGTGCCAGCAGTTTCGCCGGGGGGGCCACCGGGGAGCTGTTTTTT	CASSFAGGATGELFF
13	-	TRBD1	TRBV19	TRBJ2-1	TGTGCCAGTAGTGCCCGGGACAGGAGTGAGCAGTTCTTC	CASSARDRSEQFF
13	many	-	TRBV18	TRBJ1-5	TGTGCCAGCTCACCAAGCGAGAATCAGCCCCAGCATTTT	CASSPSENQPQHF
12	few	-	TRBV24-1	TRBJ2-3	TGTGCGTGCAGCACTAGCACAGATACGCAGTATTTT	CACSTSTDTQYF
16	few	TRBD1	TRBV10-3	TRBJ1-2	TGTGCCATCAGTTGGGACAGGGGTTTTCCTAACTATGGCTACACCTTC	CAISWDRGFPNYGYTF
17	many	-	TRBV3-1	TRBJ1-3	TGTGCCAGCAGCCAAGATCAGACGGGACACTTTGGAAACACCATATATTTT	CASSQDQTGHFGNTIYF
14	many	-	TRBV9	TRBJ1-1	TGTGCCAGCAGCGTAAACAGCATGAACACTGAAGCTTTCTTT	CASSVNSMNTEAFF
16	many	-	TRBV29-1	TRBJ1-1	TGCAGCGTTGGAACAGGGACCCTAGATGGGAACACTGAAGCTTTCTTT	CSVGTGTLDGNTEAFF
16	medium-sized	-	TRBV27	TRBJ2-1	TGTGCCAGCAGTTTACTCCCTGCAGCATCTTACAATGAGCAGTTCTTC	CASSLLPAASYNEQFF
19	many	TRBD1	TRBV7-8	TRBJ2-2	TGTGCCAGCAGCTCCCCCGGGACAGGGCTAACTCTGAACACCGGGGAGCTGTTTTTT	CASSSPGTGLTLNTGELFF
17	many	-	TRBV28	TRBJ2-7	TGTGCCAGCACATCGACAGGAGACCAGGGCCGCTCCTACGAGCAGTACTTC	CASTSTGDQGRSYEQYF
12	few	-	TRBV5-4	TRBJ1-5	TGTGCCAGCAGCTTAATGGGTCAGCCCCAGCATTTT	CASSLMGQPQHF
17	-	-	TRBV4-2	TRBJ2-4	TGTGCCAGCAGCCCGAATTCGCGCGGGCCCCTATCCGACATTCAGTACTTC	CASSPNSRGPLSDIQYF
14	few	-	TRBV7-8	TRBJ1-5	TGTGCCAGCAGCTTAAGCCAGAACAATCAGCCCCAGCATTTT	CASSLSQNNQPQHF
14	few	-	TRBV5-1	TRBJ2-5	TGCGCCAGCAGCTTGGGGCAGTACCAAGAGACCCAGTACTTC	CASSLGQYQETQYF
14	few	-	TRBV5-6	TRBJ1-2	TGTGCCAGCAGCTTGGATTTGGGTGCGAATGGCTACACCTTC	CASSLDLGANGYTF
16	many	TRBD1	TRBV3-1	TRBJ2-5	TGTGCCAGCAGCTTAACGACAGGGTATTCACAAGAGACCCAGTACTTC	CASSLTTGYSQETQYF
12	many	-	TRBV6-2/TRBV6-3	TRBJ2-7	TGTGCCAGCAGCCAGGGGACCTACGAGCAGTACTTC	CASSQGTYEQYF
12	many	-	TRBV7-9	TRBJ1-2	TGTGCCAGCAGCCAAGGGGACTCTGGCTACACCTTC	CASSQGDSGYTF
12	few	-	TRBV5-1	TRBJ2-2	TGCGCCAGCAGAATGGTTACCGGGGAGCTGTTTTTT	CASRMVTGELFF
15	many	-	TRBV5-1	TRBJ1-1	TGCGCCAGCAGCTTGGCCCCGGCCGTGAACACTGAAGCTTTCTTT	CASSLAPAVNTEAFF
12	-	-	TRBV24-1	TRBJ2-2	TGTGCCACCAGTGATGAGACGGGGGAGCTGTTTTTT	CATSDETGELFF
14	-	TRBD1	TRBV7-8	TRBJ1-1	TGTGCCAGCAGCCCAGACCAGGGGGCCACTGAAGCTTTCTTT	CASSPDQGATEAFF
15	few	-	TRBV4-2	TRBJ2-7	TGTGCCAGCAGCCAAGATCTCGCTAGCTCTTACGAGCAGTACTTC	CASSQDLASSYEQYF
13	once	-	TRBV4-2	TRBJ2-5	TGTGCCAGCAGCCAAGGTATCCAAGAGACCCAGTACTTC	CASSQGIQETQYF
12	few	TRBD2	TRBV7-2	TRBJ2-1	TGTGCCAGCAGCCGCATGACTAGCGGGGCGTGCTTC	CASSRMTSGACF
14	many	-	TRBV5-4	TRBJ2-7	TGTGCCAGCAGCCCTGGCGTAGGGCCCTACGAGCAGTACTTC	CASSPGVGPYEQYF
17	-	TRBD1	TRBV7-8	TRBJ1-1	TGTGCCAGCAGCTTAGATCCGGGACAGGGGGCTGACACTGAAGCTTTCTTT	CASSLDPGQGADTEAFF
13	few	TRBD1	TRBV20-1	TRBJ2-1	TGCAGTGCTCCGGGACAGCCCTACAATGAGCAGTTCTTC	CSAPGQPYNEQFF
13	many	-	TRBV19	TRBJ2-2	TGTGCCAGTACCGCACTAAGCACCGGGGAGCTGTTTTTT	CASTALSTGELFF
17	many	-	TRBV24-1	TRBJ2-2	TGTGCCACCAGTGTTCGCCCAGGCGGCAAAAGCTTCGGGGAGCTGTTTTTT	CATSVRPGGKSFGELFF
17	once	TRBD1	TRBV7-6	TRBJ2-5	TGTGCCAGCAGCTTAATCCGGCCAGGGGGTTCGGGAGAGACCCAGTACTTC	CASSLIRPGGSGETQYF
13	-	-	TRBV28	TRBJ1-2	TGTGCCAGCAGACTCAGGTCGGGGTATGGCTACACCTTC	CASRLRSGYGYTF
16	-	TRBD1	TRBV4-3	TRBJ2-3	TGCGCCAGCAGCCAAGATGGCAGGGGGCGCACAGATACGCAGTATTTT	CASSQDGRGRTDTQYF
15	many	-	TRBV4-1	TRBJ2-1	TGCGCCAGCAGCCAAGAATGGGCGGGGATTAATGAGCAGTTCTTC	CASSQEWAGINEQFF
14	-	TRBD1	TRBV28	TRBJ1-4	TGTGCCAGCAGTTTCCGACAGGGACGTGAAAAACTGTTTTTT	CASSFRQGREKLFF
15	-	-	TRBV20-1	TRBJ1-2	TGCAGTGCTAGAGATCCCATGGCAGGGTTGTTTGGCTACACCTTC	CSARDPMAGLFGYTF
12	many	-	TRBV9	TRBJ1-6	TGTGCCAGCAGCGTAGGGGTTTCACCCCTCCACTTT	CASSVGVSPLHF
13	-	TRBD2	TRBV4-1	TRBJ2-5	TGCGCCAGCAGCAGAGGGACTAGAGAGACCCAGTACTTC	CASSRGTRETQYF
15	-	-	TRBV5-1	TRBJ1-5	TGCGCCAGCCTAGCCTCGGGGGGGAGCGGTCAGCCCCAGCATTTT	CASLASGGSGQPQHF
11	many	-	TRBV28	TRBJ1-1	TGTGCCAGCAGTGGCGTCACTGAAGCTTTCTTT	CASSGVTEAFF
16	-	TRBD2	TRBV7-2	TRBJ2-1	TGTGCCAGCAGCTTAGCGGCCTTTCCGGGGGGGCCGGGACAGTTCTTC	CASSLAAFPGGPGQFF